The T cell receptor beta chain described here comes from a study of response to subunit inactivated influenza vaccine. TCRdb re-analysed the RT-PCR reads in MiXCR, keeping a single row per CDR3 protein. The sample includes around 570,000 distinct CDR3 sequences, roughly 10% of them seen just once. This CDR3 has 16 amino acids. V lost 5 bases and J 5 bases, leaving 21 bases between the germline ends. Looked up from germline, CDR1 is KGHSH and CDR2 is LQKENI. This same sample was also part of a study on T cells expressing NK-cell markers. From that study: 5'RACE template switching with UMIs produced the TCR beta cDNA. Out of eight donors sequenced, seven tested HCMV-seropositive and the remaining one seronegative.

The rearrangement joins TRBV18 to TRBJ2-5, with D possibly being TRBD1 or TRBD2 (7 bases each). This receptor was taken from a man aged 45-60 years who received an inactivated influenza vaccine. This specimen consisted of PBMCs from blood, obtained on the day of vaccination. The CDR3 DNA sequence: TGTGCCAGCTCAGGAAGCGGGACAGTGAGGTCCGAGACCCAGTACTTC. It codes for CASSGSGTVRSETQYF.